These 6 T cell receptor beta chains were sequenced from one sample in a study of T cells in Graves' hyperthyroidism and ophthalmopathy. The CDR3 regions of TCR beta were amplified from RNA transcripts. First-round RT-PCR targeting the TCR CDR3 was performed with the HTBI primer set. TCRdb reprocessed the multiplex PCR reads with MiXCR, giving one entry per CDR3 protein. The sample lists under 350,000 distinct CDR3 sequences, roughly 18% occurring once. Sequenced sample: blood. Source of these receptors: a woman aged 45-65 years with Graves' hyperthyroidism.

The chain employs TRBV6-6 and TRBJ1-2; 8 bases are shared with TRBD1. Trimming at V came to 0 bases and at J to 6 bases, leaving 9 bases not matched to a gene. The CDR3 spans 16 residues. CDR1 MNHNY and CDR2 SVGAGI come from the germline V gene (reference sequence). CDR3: CASSYSGTGGMDGYTF. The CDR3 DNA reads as TGTGCCAGCAGTTACTCGGGTACAGGGGGAATGGATGGCTACACCTTC.

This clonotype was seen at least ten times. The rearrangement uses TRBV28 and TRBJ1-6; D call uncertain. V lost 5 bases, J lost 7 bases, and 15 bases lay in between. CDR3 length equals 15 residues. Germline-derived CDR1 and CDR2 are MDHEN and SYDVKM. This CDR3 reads CASSHQVGDNSPLHF. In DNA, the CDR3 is TGTGCCAGCAGTCACCAAGTGGGAGACAATTCACCCCTCCACTTT.

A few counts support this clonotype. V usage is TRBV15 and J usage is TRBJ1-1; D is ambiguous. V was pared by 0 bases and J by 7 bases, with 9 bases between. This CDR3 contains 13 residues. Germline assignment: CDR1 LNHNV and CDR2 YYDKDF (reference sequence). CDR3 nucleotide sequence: TGTGCCACCAGCAGAGACCCCCTTAATGAAGCTTTCTTT. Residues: CATSRDPLNEAFF. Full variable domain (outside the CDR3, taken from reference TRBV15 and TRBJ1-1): DAMVIQNPRYQVTQFGKPVTLSCSQTLNHNVMYWYQQKSSQAPKLLFHYYDKDFNNEADTPDNFQSRRPNTSFCFLDIRSPGLGDTAMYLCATSRDPLNEAFFGQGTRLTVV.

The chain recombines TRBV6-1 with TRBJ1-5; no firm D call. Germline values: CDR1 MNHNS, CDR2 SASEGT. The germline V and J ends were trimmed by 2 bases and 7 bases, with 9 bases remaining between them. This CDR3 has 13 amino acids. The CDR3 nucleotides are TGTGCCAGCAGTGAAATTCTCCTCCAGCCCCAGCATTTT. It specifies CASSEILLQPQHF.

The CDR3 DNA reads as TGTGCCAGCAGTTTAGGGGGGCTGTGGCCAGATACGCAGTATTTT. Protein sequence: CASSLGGLWPDTQYF. The rearrangement links TRBV28 to TRBJ2-3, with D perhaps assigned TRBD1 or TRBD2 (6 bases each). The CDR3 runs to 15 residues. Looked up from germline, CDR1 is MDHEN and CDR2 is SYDVKM. V lost 2 bases and J lost 4, with 13 bases in between.

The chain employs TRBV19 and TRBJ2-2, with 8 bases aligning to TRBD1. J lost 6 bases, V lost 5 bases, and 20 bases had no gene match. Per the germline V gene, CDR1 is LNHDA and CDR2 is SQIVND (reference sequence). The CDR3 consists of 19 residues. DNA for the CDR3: TGTGCCAGTAGTCTAAATAATGTCAGGGGGCCTCTGATCCCCGGGGAGCTGTTTTTT. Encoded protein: CASSLNNVRGPLIPGELFF. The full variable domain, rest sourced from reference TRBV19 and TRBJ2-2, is DGGITQSPKYLFRKEGQNVTLSCEQNLNHDAMYWYRQDPGQGLRLIYYSQIVNDFQKGDIAEGYSVSREKKESFPLTVTSAQKNPTAFYLCASSLNNVRGPLIPGELFFGEGSRLTVL.